This entry concerns a single T cell receptor (beta chain). This sample is part of a study of blood T cell repertoires in COVID-19. Study context: Whether acute or convalescent, the COVID-19 samples came from the United States, Italy and Spain. Nucleic acid was either cDNA or gDNA, and it came from T cells, B-cell-depleted T cells, or PBMCs.

Original handling: Nucleated cell number was recorded as an estimate derived from reference gene primer amplification. Sequencing used immunoSEQ multiplex PCR; TCRdb keeps in-frame clones, though not all of them. V and J calls and clone size are given by that table; D and trimming were obtained from the DNA. The sample holds some 65,000 clones, roughly 68% seen once. Trimming left V 2 bases short and J 7 bases short, with 16 bases between. The germline V gene encodes CDR1 MNHEY and CDR2 SMNVEV (reference sequence). This CDR3 region has 15 residues. The clonotype originates from a woman older than 75 with acute or convalescent COVID-19. The sequencing sample was made of peripheral blood. The chain is built from TRBV27 and TRBJ2-3; TRBD2 might be the D (5 bases). The CDR3 DNA reads as TGTGCCAGCAGTTTACGGTACGGGAAAGGGAATACGCAGTATTTT. This translates into CASSLRYGKGNTQYF.